These T cell receptor beta chains were read from a single sample in a study of T cells in Graves' hyperthyroidism and ophthalmopathy. TCRdb re-called the multiplex PCR reads through MiXCR, storing one row per CDR3 protein. In the table there are some 560,000 distinct CDR3 sequences, around 16% of which are singletons. The sequenced material came from blood. Receptor source: a woman aged 25 to 39 with Graves' hyperthyroidism. CDR3s include the opening cysteine and the closing phenylalanine or tryptophan. Each record gives: V gene, D gene, J gene, clone size, CDR3 DNA, CDR3 protein. The D gene is left open where the match is weak. The size of a clone is reported for some rows only, either as once, few or many, or as a class for expanded clones.

TRBV6-1	TRBD1	TRBJ2-7	many	TGTGCCAGCAGTTATCTACAGGGGGGTTTGGGAGAGCAGTACTTC	CASSYLQGGLGEQYF
TRBV29-1	-	TRBJ1-1	many	TGCAGCAGAAGGACGGGCCAGAAGAACACTGAAGCTTTCTTT	CSRRTGQKNTEAFF
TRBV7-8	TRBD1	TRBJ1-5	few	TGTGCCAGCAGCACGCAACAGGGGTCCCAGCCCCAGCATTTT	CASSTQQGSQPQHF
TRBV11-2	TRBD2	TRBJ2-3	many	TGTGCCAGCAGCCCCCCTCGTCCTAGCGGCTTCGGTTCGGATACGCAGTATTTT	CASSPPRPSGFGSDTQYF
TRBV28	-	TRBJ2-7	many	TGTGCCAGCAATTGGGGTTCCTACGAGCAGTACTTC	CASNWGSYEQYF
TRBV28	TRBD2	TRBJ2-1	many	TGTGCCAGCAGTTCCTCTACCCAACTAGCGGGAGGGCCAGCCGTTATTCCTGAGCAGTTCTTC	CASSSSTQLAGGPAVIPEQFF
TRBV5-1	TRBD1	TRBJ2-7	-	TGCGCCAGCAGCTTGGCCGGTGGACAGGGGGCGTTTTTCTCCTACGAGCAGTACTTC	CASSLAGGQGAFFSYEQYF
TRBV2	TRBD1	TRBJ1-1	many	TGTGCCAGCAGTTACAGGGGCATGAACACTGAAGCTTTCTTT	CASSYRGMNTEAFF
TRBV20-1	-	TRBJ2-7	many	TGCAGTGCTAGACCCGGTCGAACGGATGAGTACGAGCAGTACTTC	CSARPGRTDEYEQYF
TRBV7-6	-	TRBJ2-1	few	TGTGCCAGCAGCCGGGAGCAGGGCAGGGGACAGTTCTTC	CASSREQGRGQFF
TRBV7-9	TRBD1	TRBJ2-5	-	TGTGCCAGCAGCCTATCGACAGGGTCGTTACAGTACTTC	CASSLSTGSLQYF
TRBV30	-	TRBJ1-4	many	TGTGCCTGGAGCCTTAATGAAAAACTGTTTTTT	CAWSLNEKLFF
TRBV20-1	-	TRBJ2-5	many	TGCAGTGCTGTTGGGACGGTCCAAGAGACCCAGTACTTC	CSAVGTVQETQYF
TRBV6-1	-	TRBJ1-1	few	TGTGCCAGCAGTAGCAATTTGAACACTGAAGCTTTCTTT	CASSSNLNTEAFF
TRBV28	-	TRBJ2-4	many	TGTGCCAGCAGTTTACTCGGGACTCTAGCCAAAAACATTCAGTACTTC	CASSLLGTLAKNIQYF
TRBV7-9	TRBD2	TRBJ2-1	few	TGTGCCAGCAGCCCCCGTGTAGCGGGAGTGTATGGCAATTCCTACAATGAGCAGTTCTTC	CASSPRVAGVYGNSYNEQFF
TRBV20-1	TRBD2	TRBJ2-3	-	TGCAGTGCTACCCGGGGACTAGCGGGGACAGATACGCAGTATTTT	CSATRGLAGTDTQYF
TRBV11-2	-	TRBJ1-3	few	TGTGCCAGCACCCCACCGGGGCCCGGAAACACCATATATTTT	CASTPPGPGNTIYF
TRBV4-1	TRBD2	TRBJ2-1	few	TGCGCCAGCAGCCAAGGACTAGCGGGACAATTCAACTCCTACAATGAGCAGTTCTTC	CASSQGLAGQFNSYNEQFF
TRBV20-1	TRBD2	TRBJ2-7	few	TGCAGTGCTAGAGACGGGACTAGCGAAATCTACGAGCAGTACTTC	CSARDGTSEIYEQYF
TRBV6-2/TRBV6-3	TRBD2	TRBJ2-4	-	TGTGCCAGCAGTTACTCGCTAGCGGGAGAGGGGAACATTCAGTACTTC	CASSYSLAGEGNIQYF
TRBV12-3/TRBV12-4	TRBD2	TRBJ2-2	many	TGTGCCAGCAGTCCCGGGACTAGCGGGGAAGCGGGGGAGCTGTTTTTT	CASSPGTSGEAGELFF
TRBV28	TRBD1	TRBJ1-2	-	TGTGCCAGCAGTTTGACAGGGCCAGGGTGGGGCTACACCTTC	CASSLTGPGWGYTF
TRBV12-3/TRBV12-4	-	TRBJ1-6	few	TGTGCCAGCAGTTCCCCCCCGGGAACTGCCTATAATTCACCCCTCCACTTT	CASSSPPGTAYNSPLHF
TRBV20-1	-	TRBJ2-5	many	TGCAGCAGCCACGGCACCCCCCAAGAGACCCAGTACTTC	CSSHGTPQETQYF
TRBV6-1	TRBD1	TRBJ2-7	many	TGTGCCAGCAGTGAAGTCCCGGGACAGGGTACATCGTACGAGCAGTACTTC	CASSEVPGQGTSYEQYF
TRBV24-1	-	TRBJ1-5	-	TGTGCCACCAGTGATAAACTTAGCAATCAGCCCCAGCATTTT	CATSDKLSNQPQHF
TRBV18	-	TRBJ1-4	many	TGTGCCAGCTCACCCCTTGGACAGAATGAAAAACTGTTTTTT	CASSPLGQNEKLFF
TRBV7-9	-	TRBJ2-7	few	TGTGCCAGCAGCGAGCGCTTCCCCTACGAGCAGTACTTC	CASSERFPYEQYF
TRBV5-1	TRBD1	TRBJ1-1	many	TGTGCCAGCAGCCTAGGGACAGGGAACACTGAAGCTTTCTTT	CASSLGTGNTEAFF
TRBV30	-	TRBJ2-3	many	TGTGCCTGGAGCCGGGCCGGCACAGATACGCAGTATTTT	CAWSRAGTDTQYF
TRBV7-2	TRBD1	TRBJ2-5	many	TGTGCCAGCAGCTCGGGACAGGGAGGAGAGACCCAGTACTTC	CASSSGQGGETQYF
TRBV20-1	-	TRBJ2-7	many	TGCAGTGCTAGAGATCTGGGGCAGCCGGGCATCTACGAGCAGTACTTC	CSARDLGQPGIYEQYF
TRBV15	-	TRBJ2-2	few	TGTGCCACCAGCAACGGAGGCGTCAACACCGGGGAGCTGTTTTTT	CATSNGGVNTGELFF
TRBV20-1	TRBD2	TRBJ2-1	many	TGCAGTGCTAGAGCTACTTGGACTAGCGGATACAATGAGCAGTTCTTC	CSARATWTSGYNEQFF
TRBV29-1	TRBD1	TRBJ1-2	few	TGCAGCGTTGCCGCCGGGGGGACAGGGGATGGCTACACCTTC	CSVAAGGTGDGYTF
TRBV6-5	-	TRBJ1-3	many	TGTGCCAGCAGTTACCCCGCGTCCGTCTCTGGAAACACCATATATTTT	CASSYPASVSGNTIYF
TRBV10-3	-	TRBJ2-1	few	TGTGCCATCAGTGACTTCGAGGCCTACAATGAGCAGTTCTTC	CAISDFEAYNEQFF
TRBV3-1	-	TRBJ2-1	many	TGTGCCAGCAGCCAAGATTCCCGAGGCTCCTACAATGAGCAGTTCTTC	CASSQDSRGSYNEQFF
TRBV27	TRBD2	TRBJ2-1	-	TGTGCCAGCAGTTCGGGGGGGACTAGTCCCGATGAGCAGTTCTTC	CASSSGGTSPDEQFF
TRBV12-3/TRBV12-4	-	TRBJ1-3	once	TGTGCCAGCAGTTTACGGCCAGGCTCTGGAAACACCATATATTTT	CASSLRPGSGNTIYF
TRBV20-1	TRBD2	TRBJ2-1	-	TGCAGTGCTTCCCGACTAGCGGGAGACTCCTACAATGAGCAGTTCTTC	CSASRLAGDSYNEQFF
TRBV7-2	-	TRBJ2-3	many	TGTGCCAGCACCTTGGCGGAAGATACGCAGTATTTT	CASTLAEDTQYF
TRBV18	-	TRBJ1-3	many	TGTGCCAGCTCACCGGGGGAGCGGTTTGGAAACACCATATATTTT	CASSPGERFGNTIYF
TRBV27	-	TRBJ1-1	few	TGTGCCAGCAGTTTAAGGAGGGGGGGGAACACTGAAGCTTTCTTT	CASSLRRGGNTEAFF
TRBV20-1	TRBD2	TRBJ2-7	-	TGCAGTGCTAGAGAGCAGACTAGCGGGCCCTACGAGCAGTACTTC	CSAREQTSGPYEQYF
TRBV11-2	TRBD2	TRBJ2-7	-	TGTGCCAGCAGCTTAGATCTAACGGCGGGACTAGAGACCCACGAGCAGTACTTC	CASSLDLTAGLETHEQYF
TRBV27	TRBD1	TRBJ1-2	few	TGTGCCAGCAGTTCGGACAGGGTACGGCACTATGGCTACACCTTC	CASSSDRVRHYGYTF
TRBV9	-	TRBJ1-2	-	TGTGCCAGCAGTCCTGATGGCTACACCTTC	CASSPDGYTF
TRBV13	-	TRBJ2-3	-	TGTGCCAGCAGCTCCTCATCGGCGGATGCGCAGTATTTT	CASSSSSADAQYF
TRBV5-1	TRBD2	TRBJ2-4	many	TGCGCCAGCAGCCCTAGCGGGAGGACCAACATTCAGTACTTC	CASSPSGRTNIQYF
TRBV6-1	-	TRBJ2-2	few	TGTGCCAGCAGTCCAGGGGGGGGCGAAACGAACACCGGGGAGCTGTTTTTT	CASSPGGGETNTGELFF
TRBV13	TRBD2	TRBJ2-2	-	TGTGCCAGCAGCCTACACTACACTAGCGGGACAACCGGGGAGCTGTTTTTT	CASSLHYTSGTTGELFF